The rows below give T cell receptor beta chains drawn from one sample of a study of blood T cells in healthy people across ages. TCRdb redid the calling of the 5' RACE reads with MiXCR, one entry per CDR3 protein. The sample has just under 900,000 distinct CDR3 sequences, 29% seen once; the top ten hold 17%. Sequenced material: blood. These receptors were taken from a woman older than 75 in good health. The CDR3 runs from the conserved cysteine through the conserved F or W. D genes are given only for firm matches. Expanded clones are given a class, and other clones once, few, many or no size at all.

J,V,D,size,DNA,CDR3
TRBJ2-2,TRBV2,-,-,TGTGCCAGCAGAGGCCGGGACAACACCGGGGAGCTGTTTTTT,CASRGRDNTGELFF
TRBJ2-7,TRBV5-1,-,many,TGCGCCAGCAGCACCTCAATGGCCTCTCCCCCCTACGAGCAGTACTTC,CASSTSMASPPYEQYF
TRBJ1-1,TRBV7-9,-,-,TGTGCCAGCAGCTTAGATCTGGTTATGAACACTGAAGCTTTCTTT,CASSLDLVMNTEAFF
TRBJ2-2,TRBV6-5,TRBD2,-,TGTGCCAGCAGTTACTCGACGGGAGGCTCCCCGAACACCGGGGAGCTGTTTTTT,CASSYSTGGSPNTGELFF
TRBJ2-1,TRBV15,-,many,TGTGCCACCACGAGGGGACGAGTAGATAAGCAGTTCTTC,CATTRGRVDKQFF
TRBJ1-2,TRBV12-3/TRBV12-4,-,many,TGTGCCAGCAGTTTAGGTGTTGGGCCGGGCCTCTATGGCTACACCTTC,CASSLGVGPGLYGYTF
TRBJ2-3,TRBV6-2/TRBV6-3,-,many,TGTGCCAGCAGTCCGCACGTGATGGGGTCAGATACGCAGTATTTT,CASSPHVMGSDTQYF
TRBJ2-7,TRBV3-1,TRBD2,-,TGTGCCAGCAGCCCACTTCGCGGGAGTGAGCAGTACTTC,CASSPLRGSEQYF
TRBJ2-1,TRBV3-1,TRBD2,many,TGTGCCAGCAGCCAAGTGGGACTAGCGGGGGCCAAGCAGTTCTTC,CASSQVGLAGAKQFF
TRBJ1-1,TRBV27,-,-,TGTGCCAGCAGTGCGGGGTTTGGGAACACTGAAGCTTTCTTT,CASSAGFGNTEAFF
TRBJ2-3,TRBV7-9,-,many,TGTGCCAGCAGCTTGGGCCCCACGGGAGATGCGCAGTATTTT,CASSLGPTGDAQYF
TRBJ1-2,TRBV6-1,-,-,TGTGCCAGCAGTGCCCTACTCTCAGGGACGAATATCTATGGCTACACCTTC,CASSALLSGTNIYGYTF
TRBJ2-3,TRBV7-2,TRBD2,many,TGTGCCAGCAGCCCCCCCGGGACTAGAACCTATACGCAGTATTTT,CASSPPGTRTYTQYF
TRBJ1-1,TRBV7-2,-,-,TGTGCCAGCAGCTGGAGGCGTGGGAACACTGAAGCTTTCTTT,CASSWRRGNTEAFF
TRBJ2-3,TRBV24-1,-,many,TGTGCCACCAGTGATCCCCGGGCCTCTAGCACAGATACGCAGTATTTT,CATSDPRASSTDTQYF
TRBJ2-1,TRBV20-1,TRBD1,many,TGCAGTGCAACTGACAGGGGGCGAGCGGGCAATGAGCAGTTCTTC,CSATDRGRAGNEQFF
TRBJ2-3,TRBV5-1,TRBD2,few,TGCACCAGCAGCTTGCCTTCGGGGGGGCACGATACGCAGTATTTT,CTSSLPSGGHDTQYF
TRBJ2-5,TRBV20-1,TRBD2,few,TGCAGTGCTAGAGGGGGACTAGCGGGGAAGGAGACCCAGTACTTC,CSARGGLAGKETQYF
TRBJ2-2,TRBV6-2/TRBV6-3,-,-,TGTGCCAGCAGTTACGGGGCCTCAGGGAACACCGGGGAGCTGTTTTTT,CASSYGASGNTGELFF
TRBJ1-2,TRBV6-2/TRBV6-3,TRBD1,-,TGTGCCACCTACCCTCGGACAGGGGACAACTATGGCTACACCTTC,CATYPRTGDNYGYTF
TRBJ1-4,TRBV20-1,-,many,TGCAGTGCCAGGGACCGGAATGAAAAACTGTTTTTT,CSARDRNEKLFF
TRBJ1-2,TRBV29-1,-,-,TGCAGCGCTGTAGGGGGGGCAGGGGACTATGGCTACACCTTC,CSAVGGAGDYGYTF
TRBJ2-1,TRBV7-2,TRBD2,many,TGTGCCAGCACGAGGACTAGCGGGGGTGAGCAGTTCTTC,CASTRTSGGEQFF
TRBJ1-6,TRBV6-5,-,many,TGTGCCAGCACGGGGGACCCTCCGAATTCACCCCTCCACTTT,CASTGDPPNSPLHF
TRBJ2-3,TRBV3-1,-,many,TGTGCCAGCAGCCAAGGGTATCTCAGCACAGATACGCAGTATTTT,CASSQGYLSTDTQYF
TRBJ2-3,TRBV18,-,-,TGTGCCAGCTCACTAACCCCCCCAGATACGCAGTATTTT,CASSLTPPDTQYF
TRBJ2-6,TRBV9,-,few,TGTGCCAGCAGCGTAGCAGGCGGTGGTGGGGCCAACGTCCGGACTTTC,CASSVAGGGGANVRTF
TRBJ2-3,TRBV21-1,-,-,TGTGCCGGCCCCTCGCTAGCGGGGGTCACAGATACGCAGTATTTT,CAGPSLAGVTDTQYF
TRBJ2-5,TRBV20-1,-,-,TGCAGTGCTCGCCGGGTCGGGCGGTGCCAAGAGACCCAGTACTTC,CSARRVGRCQETQYF
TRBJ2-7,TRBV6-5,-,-,TGTGCCAGCAGTTACAGGCATCAAGACGAGCAGTACTTC,CASSYRHQDEQYF
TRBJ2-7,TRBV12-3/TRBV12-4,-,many,TGTGCCAGCAGTCTACCGGGGGCCGCGCACGAGCAGTACTTC,CASSLPGAAHEQYF
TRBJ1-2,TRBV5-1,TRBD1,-,TGCGCCAGCAGCTTGTCCTCAGGGGGCTTGGATGGCTACACCTTC,CASSLSSGGLDGYTF
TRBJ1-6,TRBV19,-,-,TGTGCCAGTAGTATAGATCGGTTATCCAGGGGAGCCTATAATTCACCCCTCCACTTT,CASSIDRLSRGAYNSPLHF
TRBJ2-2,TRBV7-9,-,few,TGTGCCAGCAGCTTAGGATGGGCCGGGGAGCTGTTTTTT,CASSLGWAGELFF
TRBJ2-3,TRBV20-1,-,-,TGCAGTGCTAGAGATCGGCCTTCTCTGAGAACAGATACGCAGTATTTT,CSARDRPSLRTDTQYF
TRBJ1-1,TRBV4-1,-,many,TGTGCCAGCAGCCCCGGGGGGTCCACTGAAGCTTTCTTT,CASSPGGSTEAFF
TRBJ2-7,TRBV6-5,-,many,TGTGCCAGCAGCCCCCCCGGGGGAAGGGGCGATTACGAGCAGTACTTC,CASSPPGGRGDYEQYF
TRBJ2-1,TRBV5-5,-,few,TGTGCCAGCAGCTTTAGAGGACAGCAGTTCTTC,CASSFRGQQFF
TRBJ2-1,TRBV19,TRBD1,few,TGTGCCAGTAGTCAGGGGGCGGGTAATGAGCAGTTCTTC,CASSQGAGNEQFF
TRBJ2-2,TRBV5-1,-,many,TGCGCCAGCAGGACAGGGGAGGGGACCGGGGAGCTGTTTTTT,CASRTGEGTGELFF
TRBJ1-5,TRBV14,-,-,TGTGCCAGCAGCCAATCGGAGGCTCAGCCCCAGCATTTT,CASSQSEAQPQHF
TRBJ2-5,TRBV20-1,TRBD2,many,TGCAGTGCTAGCATAGGGACTACCCAAGAGACCCAGTACTTC,CSASIGTTQETQYF
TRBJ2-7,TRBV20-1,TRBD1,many,TGCAGTGCTCCCAGGACAGGGCAAACCTACGAGCAGTACTTC,CSAPRTGQTYEQYF
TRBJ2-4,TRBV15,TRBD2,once,TGTGCCACCAGCAGGAAGCAACGAGCGGGGGGCAAAAACATTCAGTACTTC,CATSRKQRAGGKNIQYF
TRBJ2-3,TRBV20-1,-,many,TGCAGTGCCCCGACACGGCGGGGGCCAGATACGCAGTATTTT,CSAPTRRGPDTQYF